This T cell receptor (beta chain) appears in the sequencing data of a study of CD8 T cells in Susac syndrome. Study in general: Patients with Susac syndrome were therapy-naive, on corticosteroids, or on intravenous immunoglobulin alone at the time that blood was drawn.

Germline V gives CDR1 MNHEY, CDR2 SMNVEV (reference sequence). V shed 5 bases, J shed 0 bases, and the junction held 13 bases outside the gene matches. The CDR3 spans 19 residues. cDNA came from around 0.54 to 1 ug RNA primed by random hexamers. It was immunoSEQ multiplex PCR that amplified TCR beta CDR3 across 54 Vbeta and 13 Jbeta. One entry per CDR3 protein, called by TCRdb with MiXCR from the immunoSEQ multiplex PCR reads. This table has around 170,000 distinct CDR3 sequences, approximately 96% appearing once. This receptor was taken from a human donor with Susac syndrome. The chain carries TRBV27 and TRBJ2-4, with 10 bases matching TRBD2. Sequencing input: CD4+ T cells from PBMCs. The DNA of the CDR3 is TGTGCCAGCAGTCCGGTTAGCGGGGGGCCCTCCTTAGCCAAAAACATTCAGTACTTC. This sequence encodes CASSPVSGGPSLAKNIQYF.